A selection of T cell receptor beta chains follows, all from one sample in a study of T cell changes during pregnancy in multiple sclerosis. TCRdb's copy holds only in-frame clones and misses some; the assay was immunoSEQ multiplex PCR. The sample has 57,000 or so clones, 88% seen once; the top ten hold approximately 1.6%. The material sequenced was peripheral blood, taken in the first trimester of pregnancy. The source of these receptors is a female donor with multiple sclerosis, enrolled in a pregnancy study. Each CDR3 is given with its conserved first and last residue. D genes are given only for firm matches. Part of the rows lack a size; the others show once, few, many or a class for expanded clones.

v_call: TRBV10-3; d_call: TRBD1; clone_size: few; j_call: TRBJ1-5; cdr3_aa: CAISAGQGDDQPQHF; cdr3_nt: TGTGCCATCAGTGCGGGACAGGGGGATGATCAGCCCCAGCATTTT
v_call: TRBV28; d_call: TRBD1; clone_size: -; j_call: TRBJ1-3; cdr3_aa: CASTNTRGSGNTIYF; cdr3_nt: TGTGCCAGCACCAACACCAGGGGGTCTGGAAACACCATATATTTT
v_call: TRBV30; d_call: TRBD1; clone_size: -; j_call: TRBJ2-6; cdr3_aa: CAWTGTVVLSGANVLTF; cdr3_nt: TGTGCCTGGACAGGGACAGTTGTCCTCTCTGGGGCCAACGTCCTGACTTTC
v_call: TRBV11-2; d_call: TRBD1; clone_size: -; j_call: TRBJ2-7; cdr3_aa: CASSSPNYRGRGEQYF; cdr3_nt: TGTGCCAGCAGCTCCCCGAACTACAGGGGCCGCGGCGAGCAGTACTTC
v_call: TRBV9; d_call: TRBD2; clone_size: -; j_call: TRBJ2-5; cdr3_aa: CASTPLAGVGETQYF; cdr3_nt: TGTGCCAGCACCCCACTAGCGGGAGTTGGGGAGACCCAGTACTTC
v_call: TRBV2; d_call: TRBD1; clone_size: -; j_call: TRBJ1-5; cdr3_aa: CASRGGAGGPREPQHF; cdr3_nt: TGTGCCAGCAGGGGGGGGGCAGGGGGCCCTCGGGAGCCCCAGCATTTT
v_call: TRBV5-6; d_call: -; clone_size: -; j_call: TRBJ2-6; cdr3_aa: CASSPDRTGANVLTF; cdr3_nt: TGTGCCAGCAGCCCCGACAGGACTGGGGCCAACGTCCTGACTTTC
v_call: TRBV5-1; d_call: -; clone_size: -; j_call: TRBJ2-1; cdr3_aa: CASSLEQGRWDEQFF; cdr3_nt: TGCGCCAGCAGCTTGGAACAGGGGAGGTGGGATGAGCAGTTCTTC
v_call: TRBV25-1; d_call: TRBD1; clone_size: -; j_call: TRBJ2-2; cdr3_aa: CASSGQGGTGELFF; cdr3_nt: TGTGCCAGCAGCGGACAGGGCGGGACCGGGGAGCTGTTTTTT
v_call: TRBV19; d_call: TRBD2; clone_size: few; j_call: TRBJ2-1; cdr3_aa: CASSIKGLAAYNEQFF; cdr3_nt: TGTGCCAGTAGTATAAAGGGGCTAGCGGCCTACAATGAGCAGTTCTTC
v_call: TRBV7-6; d_call: -; clone_size: -; j_call: TRBJ1-3; cdr3_aa: CASSPIRGLSSGNTIYF; cdr3_nt: TGTGCCAGCAGCCCTATCCGGGGACTGAGCTCTGGAAACACCATATATTTT
v_call: TRBV6-5; d_call: -; clone_size: -; j_call: TRBJ1-1; cdr3_aa: CASSYSMGGKAFF; cdr3_nt: TGTGCCAGCAGTTACTCGATGGGGGGGAAAGCTTTCTTT
v_call: TRBV18; d_call: TRBD1; clone_size: once; j_call: TRBJ1-1; cdr3_aa: CASSLDRGLGEAFF; cdr3_nt: TGTGCCAGCTCACTGGACAGGGGGCTAGGCGAAGCTTTCTTT
v_call: TRBV4-1; d_call: TRBD1; clone_size: few; j_call: TRBJ1-1; cdr3_aa: CASSHSLQGKNTEAFF; cdr3_nt: TGCGCCAGCAGCCATTCCTTACAGGGGAAGAACACTGAAGCTTTCTTT
v_call: TRBV5-6; d_call: TRBD1; clone_size: -; j_call: TRBJ2-1; cdr3_aa: CASSLWVTGDYNEQFF; cdr3_nt: TGTGCCAGCAGCTTGTGGGTAACAGGGGATTACAATGAGCAGTTCTTC
v_call: TRBV5-6; d_call: -; clone_size: -; j_call: TRBJ2-7; cdr3_aa: CASSSPGIYEQYF; cdr3_nt: TGTGCCAGCAGCTCACCAGGGATCTACGAGCAGTACTTC
v_call: TRBV7-3; d_call: -; clone_size: -; j_call: TRBJ2-5; cdr3_aa: CASSLTGGGETQYF; cdr3_nt: TGTGCCAGCAGCTTAACTGGGGGAGGAGAGACCCAGTACTTC
v_call: TRBV4-2; d_call: TRBD2; clone_size: -; j_call: TRBJ2-7; cdr3_aa: CASSQDIAGGNYEQYF; cdr3_nt: TGTGCCAGCAGCCAAGATATAGCGGGAGGGAACTACGAGCAGTACTTC
v_call: TRBV9; d_call: TRBD1; clone_size: -; j_call: TRBJ1-4; cdr3_aa: CASSVGRTGMNEKLFF; cdr3_nt: TGTGCCAGCAGCGTAGGCCGGACAGGGATGAATGAAAAACTGTTTTTT
v_call: TRBV10-3; d_call: -; clone_size: -; j_call: TRBJ2-3; cdr3_aa: CAISPPSTDTQYF; cdr3_nt: TGTGCCATCAGTCCCCCTAGCACAGATACGCAGTATTTT
v_call: TRBV19; d_call: -; clone_size: few; j_call: TRBJ2-1; cdr3_aa: CASKKDSDREQFF; cdr3_nt: TGTGCCAGTAAGAAGGACAGCGATCGGGAGCAGTTCTTC
v_call: TRBV6-4; d_call: -; clone_size: -; j_call: TRBJ1-1; cdr3_aa: CASGGVRGRTEAFF; cdr3_nt: TGTGCCAGCGGGGGGGTCCGGGGGCGGACTGAAGCTTTCTTT
v_call: TRBV6-5; d_call: -; clone_size: -; j_call: TRBJ2-2; cdr3_aa: CASSYSPLAGELFF; cdr3_nt: TGTGCCAGCAGTTACTCGCCCCTAGCCGGGGAGCTGTTTTTT
v_call: TRBV7-6; d_call: -; clone_size: -; j_call: TRBJ2-1; cdr3_aa: CASSLIPAENYNEQFF; cdr3_nt: TGTGCCAGCAGCTTAATTCCAGCGGAGAACTACAATGAGCAGTTCTTC
v_call: TRBV13; d_call: -; clone_size: -; j_call: TRBJ2-7; cdr3_aa: CASSLRGRPYEQYF; cdr3_nt: TGTGCCAGCAGCCTACGAGGGCGCCCCTACGAGCAGTACTTC
v_call: TRBV28; d_call: TRBD1; clone_size: -; j_call: TRBJ2-7; cdr3_aa: CASKGQGIHEQYF; cdr3_nt: TGTGCCAGCAAGGGACAGGGTATCCACGAGCAGTACTTC
v_call: TRBV7-9; d_call: TRBD2; clone_size: once; j_call: TRBJ2-1; cdr3_aa: CASERREGGLGEQFF; cdr3_nt: TGTGCCAGCGAAAGGCGGGAGGGGGGGCTCGGTGAGCAGTTCTTC
v_call: TRBV9; d_call: TRBD1; clone_size: -; j_call: TRBJ2-7; cdr3_aa: CASSGPGQGGYEQYF; cdr3_nt: TGTGCCAGCAGCGGACCGGGACAGGGGGGATACGAGCAGTACTTC
v_call: TRBV9; d_call: -; clone_size: -; j_call: TRBJ2-2; cdr3_aa: CASSVGSGTGELFF; cdr3_nt: TGTGCCAGCAGCGTGGGGTCGGGAACCGGGGAGCTGTTTTTT
v_call: TRBV28; d_call: TRBD1; clone_size: -; j_call: TRBJ1-5; cdr3_aa: CASSLGSGTGGNQPQHF; cdr3_nt: TGTGCCAGCAGTTTAGGTTCGGGGACAGGTGGCAATCAGCCCCAGCATTTT
v_call: TRBV6-6; d_call: -; clone_size: -; j_call: TRBJ2-7; cdr3_aa: CASSTRDEQYF; cdr3_nt: TGTGCCAGCAGTACTCGGGACGAGCAGTACTTC
v_call: TRBV18; d_call: TRBD2; clone_size: -; j_call: TRBJ2-5; cdr3_aa: CASSARSGASETQYF; cdr3_nt: TGTGCCAGCTCAGCACGTAGCGGGGCCTCGGAGACCCAGTACTTC
v_call: TRBV2; d_call: -; clone_size: -; j_call: TRBJ1-1; cdr3_aa: CASQSLRENTEAFF; cdr3_nt: TGTGCCAGCCAAAGCCTCAGGGAGAACACTGAAGCTTTCTTT
v_call: TRBV15; d_call: TRBD2; clone_size: -; j_call: TRBJ2-7; cdr3_aa: CATSRAAGGVYSYEQYF; cdr3_nt: TGTGCCACCAGCAGGGCTGCGGGAGGGGTCTACTCCTACGAGCAGTACTTC
v_call: TRBV4-1; d_call: -; clone_size: few; j_call: TRBJ1-5; cdr3_aa: CASSPHIRSQPQHF; cdr3_nt: TGCGCCAGCAGCCCTCACATAAGGAGTCAGCCCCAGCATTTT
v_call: TRBV19; d_call: TRBD1; clone_size: -; j_call: TRBJ2-5; cdr3_aa: CASSKGQGAETQYF; cdr3_nt: TGTGCCAGTAGCAAGGGACAGGGGGCGGAGACCCAGTACTTC
v_call: TRBV6-5; d_call: -; clone_size: -; j_call: TRBJ1-3; cdr3_aa: CASSPAGGAENTIYF; cdr3_nt: TGTGCCAGCAGTCCCGCGGGGGGCGCAGAAAACACCATATATTTT
v_call: TRBV7-8; d_call: -; clone_size: -; j_call: TRBJ2-5; cdr3_aa: CASSLAARARDGSQYF; cdr3_nt: TGTGCCAGCAGCTTAGCCGCCAGGGCAAGAGATGGGTCCCAGTACTTC
v_call: TRBV5-6; d_call: TRBD1; clone_size: -; j_call: TRBJ2-7; cdr3_aa: CASSYSTGGYEQYF; cdr3_nt: TGTGCCAGCAGCTACTCGACAGGGGGGTACGAGCAGTACTTC
v_call: TRBV6-5; d_call: -; clone_size: -; j_call: TRBJ2-7; cdr3_aa: CASRRSGPYYEQYF; cdr3_nt: TGTGCCAGCAGGCGGTCAGGGCCTTACTACGAGCAGTACTTC
v_call: TRBV5-1; d_call: TRBD1; clone_size: few; j_call: TRBJ2-4; cdr3_aa: CASGIGGQGDIQYF; cdr3_nt: TGCGCCAGCGGGATAGGGGGACAGGGAGACATTCAGTACTTC
v_call: TRBV28; d_call: -; clone_size: -; j_call: TRBJ2-7; cdr3_aa: CASSFGGFSYEQYF; cdr3_nt: TGTGCCAGCAGTTTTGGAGGGTTCTCCTACGAGCAGTACTTC
v_call: TRBV27; d_call: TRBD1; clone_size: many; j_call: TRBJ1-2; cdr3_aa: CASSSRTGGYEYGYTF; cdr3_nt: TGTGCCAGCAGTTCGCGGACAGGGGGCTATGAATATGGCTACACCTTC
v_call: TRBV6-1; d_call: -; clone_size: -; j_call: TRBJ2-7; cdr3_aa: CASREDRHAYEQYF; cdr3_nt: TGTGCCAGCAGAGAGGACAGACACGCCTACGAGCAGTACTTC
v_call: TRBV30; d_call: -; clone_size: -; j_call: TRBJ2-6; cdr3_aa: CAWSQGGTSGANVLTF; cdr3_nt: TGTGCCTGGAGCCAGGGGGGAACCTCTGGGGCCAACGTCCTGACTTTC
v_call: TRBV6-1; d_call: TRBD1; clone_size: -; j_call: TRBJ1-5; cdr3_aa: CASSEGGTAHQPQHF; cdr3_nt: TGTGCCAGCAGTGAAGGCGGGACAGCTCATCAGCCCCAGCATTTT
v_call: TRBV5-4; d_call: TRBD2; clone_size: -; j_call: TRBJ2-5; cdr3_aa: CASSFLAGAGQETQYF; cdr3_nt: TGTGCCAGCAGCTTTCTAGCGGGAGCGGGTCAAGAGACCCAGTACTTC
v_call: TRBV4-3; d_call: TRBD2; clone_size: -; j_call: TRBJ2-7; cdr3_aa: CASSPIAGGSHEQYF; cdr3_nt: TGCGCCAGCAGCCCCATAGCGGGAGGATCCCACGAGCAGTACTTC